The source of this T cell receptor beta chain is a study of breast tumors, draining lymph nodes, adjacent tissues. TCRdb itself ran the multiplex PCR reads through MiXCR, one entry per CDR3 protein. The data show approximately 210,000 distinct CDR3 sequences, roughly 32% seen once. Study outcomes and limitations: Luminal-like breast cancer showed significantly higher tumor–nontumor repertoire similarity than basal-like. That most tumor T cells come from lymph nodes remained unproven.

Of note for this clonotype: Antigen specificity is unknown. Germline and junction disagree at one end, which may indicate a read error.

Axillary draining lymph nodes of breast cancer patients supplied the node samples. The germline V gene encodes CDR1 LNHNV and CDR2 YYDKDF (reference sequence). The CDR3 spans 16 residues. The clonotype originates from a female donor with breast cancer. Some clones in this sample may be carry-over from other donors' samples. This chain links TRBV15 with TRBJ2-2; 9 bases are shared with TRBD2. Input material: axillary lymph node tissue. The CDR3 reads CATAGWASGDTGEPFF. Here the CDR3 DNA reads TGTGCCACCGCGGGTTGGGCTAGCGGGGACACCGGGGAGCCGTTTTTT.